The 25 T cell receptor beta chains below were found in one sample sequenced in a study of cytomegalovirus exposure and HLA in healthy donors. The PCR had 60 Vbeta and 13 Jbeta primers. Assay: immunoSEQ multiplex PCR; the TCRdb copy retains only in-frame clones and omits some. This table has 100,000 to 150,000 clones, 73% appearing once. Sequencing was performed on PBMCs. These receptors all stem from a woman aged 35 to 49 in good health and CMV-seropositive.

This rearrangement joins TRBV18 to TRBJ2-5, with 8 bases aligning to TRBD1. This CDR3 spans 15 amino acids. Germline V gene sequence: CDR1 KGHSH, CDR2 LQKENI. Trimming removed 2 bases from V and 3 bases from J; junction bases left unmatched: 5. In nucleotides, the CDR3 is TGTGCCAGCTCACCAATGACAGGGGTTGAAGAGACCCAGTACTTC. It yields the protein CASSPMTGVEETQYF. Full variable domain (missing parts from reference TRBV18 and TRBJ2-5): NAGVMQNPRHLVRRRGQEARLRCSPMKGHSHVYWYRQLPEEGLKFMVYLQKENIIDESGMPKERFSAEFPKEGPSILRIQQVVRGDSAAYFCASSPMTGVEETQYFGPGTRLLVL.

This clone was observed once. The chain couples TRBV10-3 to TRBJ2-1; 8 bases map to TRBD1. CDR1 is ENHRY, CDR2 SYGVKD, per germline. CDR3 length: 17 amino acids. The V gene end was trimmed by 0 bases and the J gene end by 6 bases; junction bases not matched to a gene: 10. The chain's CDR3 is CAISESKVGQAVNEQFF. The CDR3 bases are TGTGCCATCAGTGAGTCGAAGGTGGGACAGGCAGTCAATGAGCAGTTCTTC.

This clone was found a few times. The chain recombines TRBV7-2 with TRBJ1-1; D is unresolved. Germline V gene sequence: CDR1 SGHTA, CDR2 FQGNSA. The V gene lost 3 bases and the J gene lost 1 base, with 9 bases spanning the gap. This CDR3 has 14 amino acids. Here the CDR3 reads CASSLNQWNTEAFF. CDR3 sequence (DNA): TGTGCCAGCAGCTTGAATCAGTGGAACACTGAAGCTTTCTTT.

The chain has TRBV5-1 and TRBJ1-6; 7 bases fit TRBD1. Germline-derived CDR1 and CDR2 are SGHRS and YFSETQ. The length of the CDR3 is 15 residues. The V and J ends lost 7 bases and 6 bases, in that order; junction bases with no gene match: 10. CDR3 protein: CASGYSTGTNSPLHF. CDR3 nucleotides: TGCGCCAGCGGATACTCGACAGGGACTAATTCACCCCTCCACTTT.

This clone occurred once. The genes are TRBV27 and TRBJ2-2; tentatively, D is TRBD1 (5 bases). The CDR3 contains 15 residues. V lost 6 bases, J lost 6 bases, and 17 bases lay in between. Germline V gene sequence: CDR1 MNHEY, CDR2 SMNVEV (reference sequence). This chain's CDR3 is CASSPWTLQAGELFF. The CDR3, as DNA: TGTGCCAGCAGCCCCTGGACCCTACAGGCCGGGGAGCTGTTTTTT.

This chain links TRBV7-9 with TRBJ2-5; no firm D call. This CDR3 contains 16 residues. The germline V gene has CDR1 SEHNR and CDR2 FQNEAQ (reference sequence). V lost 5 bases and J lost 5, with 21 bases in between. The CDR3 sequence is CASSPPVASPLETQYF. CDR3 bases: TGTGCCAGCAGCCCCCCGGTCGCGAGCCCTCTGGAGACCCAGTACTTC.

CDR3 coding DNA: TGCAGCGTTGCTGGGCAGCACAATGAGCAGTTCTTC. Amino acid sequence: CSVAGQHNEQFF. The chain recombines TRBV29-1 with TRBJ2-1; D uncertain. Trimming pared 4 bases from V and 5 bases from J, leaving 9 bases between. The CDR3 sequence is 12 residues long. Germline V gives CDR1 SQVTM, CDR2 ANQGSEA.

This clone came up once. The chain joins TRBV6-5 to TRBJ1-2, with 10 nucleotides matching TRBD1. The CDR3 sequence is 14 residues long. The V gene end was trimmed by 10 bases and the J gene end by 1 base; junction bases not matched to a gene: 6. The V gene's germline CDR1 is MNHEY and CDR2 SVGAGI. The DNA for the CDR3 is TGTGCCACCGGGACAGGGGCTAATAACTATGGCTACACCTTC. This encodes CATGTGANNYGYTF.

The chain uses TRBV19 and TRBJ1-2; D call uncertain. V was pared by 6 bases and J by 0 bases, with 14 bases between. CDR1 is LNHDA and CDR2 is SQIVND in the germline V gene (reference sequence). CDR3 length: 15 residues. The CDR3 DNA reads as TGTGCCAGTAGATCGGCCCGGGAGGCTAACTATGGCTACACCTTC. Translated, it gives CASRSAREANYGYTF. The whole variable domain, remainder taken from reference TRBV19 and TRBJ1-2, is DGGITQSPKYLFRKEGQNVTLSCEQNLNHDAMYWYRQDPGQGLRLIYYSQIVNDFQKGDIAEGYSVSREKKESFPLTVTSAQKNPTAFYLCASRSAREANYGYTFGSGTRLTVV.

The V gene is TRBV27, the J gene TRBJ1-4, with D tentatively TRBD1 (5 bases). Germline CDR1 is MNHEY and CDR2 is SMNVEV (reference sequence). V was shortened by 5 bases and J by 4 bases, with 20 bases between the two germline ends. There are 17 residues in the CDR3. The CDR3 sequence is CASSLKGFGRSNEKLFF. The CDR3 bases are TGTGCCAGCAGTCTAAAGGGGTTCGGTCGGAGTAATGAAAAACTGTTTTTT.

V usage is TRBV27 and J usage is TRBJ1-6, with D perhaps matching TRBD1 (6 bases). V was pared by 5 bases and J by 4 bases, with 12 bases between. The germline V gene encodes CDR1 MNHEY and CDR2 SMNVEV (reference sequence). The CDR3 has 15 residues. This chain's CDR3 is CASSHGQIYNSPLHF. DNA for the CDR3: TGTGCCAGCAGTCACGGACAGATTTATAATTCACCCCTCCACTTT.

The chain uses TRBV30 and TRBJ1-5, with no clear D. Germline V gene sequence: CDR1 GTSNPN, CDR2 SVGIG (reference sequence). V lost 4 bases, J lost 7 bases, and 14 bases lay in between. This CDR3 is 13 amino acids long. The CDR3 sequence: CAWTGGIYQPQHF. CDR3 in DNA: TGTGCCTGGACAGGTGGAATATACCAGCCCCAGCATTTT.

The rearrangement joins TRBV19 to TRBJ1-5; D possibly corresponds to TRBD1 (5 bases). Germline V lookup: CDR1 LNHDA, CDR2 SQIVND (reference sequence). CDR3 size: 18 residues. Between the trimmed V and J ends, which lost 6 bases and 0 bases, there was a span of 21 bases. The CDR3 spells CASRREQGAGGSNQPQHF. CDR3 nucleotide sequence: TGTGCCAGTAGAAGGGAACAAGGGGCCGGGGGTAGCAATCAGCCCCAGCATTTT. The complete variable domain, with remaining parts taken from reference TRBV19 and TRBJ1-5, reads DGGITQSPKYLFRKEGQNVTLSCEQNLNHDAMYWYRQDPGQGLRLIYYSQIVNDFQKGDIAEGYSVSREKKESFPLTVTSAQKNPTAFYLCASRREQGAGGSNQPQHFGDGTRLSIL.

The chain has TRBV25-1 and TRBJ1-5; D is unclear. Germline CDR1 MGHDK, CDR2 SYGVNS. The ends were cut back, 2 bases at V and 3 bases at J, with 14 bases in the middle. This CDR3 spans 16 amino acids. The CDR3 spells CASSEGKRGYNQPQHF. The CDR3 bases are TGTGCCAGCAGTGAAGGAAAGCGAGGGTACAATCAGCCCCAGCATTTT.

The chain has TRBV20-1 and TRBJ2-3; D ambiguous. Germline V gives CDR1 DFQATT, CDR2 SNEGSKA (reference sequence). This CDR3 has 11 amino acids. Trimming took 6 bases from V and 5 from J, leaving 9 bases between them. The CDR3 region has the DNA TGCAGTGCGCCGGCAGGAGATACGCAGTATTTT. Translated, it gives CSAPAGDTQYF.

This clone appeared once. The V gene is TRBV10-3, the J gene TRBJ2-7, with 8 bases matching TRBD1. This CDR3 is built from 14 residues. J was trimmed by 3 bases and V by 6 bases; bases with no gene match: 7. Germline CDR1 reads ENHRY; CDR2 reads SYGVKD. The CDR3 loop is CAIRGGQESYEQYF. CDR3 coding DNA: TGTGCCATCAGGGGGGGACAGGAAAGCTACGAGCAGTACTTC.

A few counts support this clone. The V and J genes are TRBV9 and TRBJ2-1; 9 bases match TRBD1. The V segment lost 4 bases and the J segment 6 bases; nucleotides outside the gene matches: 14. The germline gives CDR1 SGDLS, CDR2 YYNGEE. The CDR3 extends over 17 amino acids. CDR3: CASSPRRFGDRANEQFF. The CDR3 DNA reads TGTGCCAGCAGCCCCCGGAGGTTTGGGGACAGGGCCAATGAGCAGTTCTTC.

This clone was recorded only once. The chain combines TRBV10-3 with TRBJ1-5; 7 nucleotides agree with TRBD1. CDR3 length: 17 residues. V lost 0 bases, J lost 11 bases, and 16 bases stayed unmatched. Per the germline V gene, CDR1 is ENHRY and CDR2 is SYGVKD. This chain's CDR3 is CAISESVLDRNNQAQHF. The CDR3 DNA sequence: TGTGCCATCAGTGAGTCAGTTTTGGACAGGAATAACCAAGCCCAGCATTTT.

CDR3 bases: TGCGCCAGCAGCTTGGCCGAGACTAGTATCGGGGAGCTGTTTTTT. Translating gives CASSLAETSIGELFF. The rearrangement joins TRBV5-1 to TRBJ2-2; D might be TRBD2 (6 bases). Germline V gives CDR1 SGHRS, CDR2 YFSETQ. The germline V and J ends were trimmed by 0 bases and 7 bases, with 13 bases remaining between them. The CDR3 runs 15 residues. The full variable domain, in which reference TRBV5-1 and TRBJ2-2 provide the parts outside the CDR3, is KAGVTQTPRYLIKTRGQQVTLSCSPISGHRSVSWYQQTPGQGLQFLFEYFSETQRNKGNFPGRFSGRQFSNSRSEMNVSTLELGDSALYLCASSLAETSIGELFFGEGSRLTVL.

The CDR3 DNA reads as TGTGCCAGCAGTCGGGACATCTCCTACGAGCAGTACTTC. It translates to CASSRDISYEQYF. The gene calls are TRBV2 and TRBJ2-7, with a possible D match to TRBD1 (6 bases). The CDR3 loop spans 13 amino acids. Per germline, CDR1 SNHLY and CDR2 FYNNEI. The V end lost 5 bases, the J end lost 0 bases, and 8 bases lay between the germline ends.

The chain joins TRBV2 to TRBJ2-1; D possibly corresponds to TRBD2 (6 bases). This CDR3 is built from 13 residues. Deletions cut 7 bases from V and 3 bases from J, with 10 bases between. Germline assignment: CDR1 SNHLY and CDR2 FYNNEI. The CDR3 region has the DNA TGTGCCAGCAATCCGGACTACTACAATGAGCAGTTCTTC. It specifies CASNPDYYNEQFF. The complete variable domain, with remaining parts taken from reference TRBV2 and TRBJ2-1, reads EPEVTQTPSHQVTQMGQEVILRCVPISNHLYFYWYRQILGQKVEFLVSFYNNEISEKSEIFDDQFSVERPDGSNFTLKIRSTKLEDSAMYFCASNPDYYNEQFFGPGTRLTVL.

The CDR3 reads CASSSPPGTGNTGELFF. The CDR3 DNA reads as TGTGCCAGCAGCTCCCCCCCCGGGACAGGGAACACCGGGGAGCTGTTTTTT. This rearrangement joins TRBV7-9 to TRBJ2-2, with 8 bases aligning to TRBD1. V lost 4 bases to trimming and J lost 1 base; unmatched junction nucleotides: 8. CDR3 length equals 17 residues. The V gene's germline CDR1 is SEHNR and CDR2 FQNEAQ (reference sequence).

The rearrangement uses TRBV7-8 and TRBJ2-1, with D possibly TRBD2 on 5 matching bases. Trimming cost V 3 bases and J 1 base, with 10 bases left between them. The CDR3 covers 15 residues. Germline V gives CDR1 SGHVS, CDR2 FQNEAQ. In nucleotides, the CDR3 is TGTGCCAGCAGCTTCAGGACGGGGTCCTACAATGAGCAGTTCTTC. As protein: CASSFRTGSYNEQFF. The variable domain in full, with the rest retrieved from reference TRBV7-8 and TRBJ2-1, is GAGVSQSPRYKVAKRGQDVALRCDPISGHVSLFWYQQALGQGPEFLTYFQNEAQLDKSGLPSDRFFAERPEGSVSTLKIQRTQQEDSAVYLCASSFRTGSYNEQFFGPGTRLTVL.

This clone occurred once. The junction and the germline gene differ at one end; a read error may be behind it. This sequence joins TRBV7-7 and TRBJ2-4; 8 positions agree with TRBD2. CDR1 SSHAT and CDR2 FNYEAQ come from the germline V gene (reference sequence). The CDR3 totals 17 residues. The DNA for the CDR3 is TGTGCTAGCAGCCCGGGGGTAGCGGGAACACACGGGAGCATTCAGTACTTC. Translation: CASSPGVAGTHGSIQYF.

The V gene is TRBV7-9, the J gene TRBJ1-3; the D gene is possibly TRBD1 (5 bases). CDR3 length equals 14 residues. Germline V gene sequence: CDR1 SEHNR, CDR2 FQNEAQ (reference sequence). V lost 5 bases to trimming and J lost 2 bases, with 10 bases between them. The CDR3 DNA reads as TGTGCCAGCAGCCGGACATTTACTGGAAACACCATATATTTT. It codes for CASSRTFTGNTIYF.